This T cell receptor beta chain was identified in a study of blood T cell repertoires in COVID-19. The count of this clone is one. Germline V CDR1 and CDR2: LNHNV, YYDKDF (reference sequence). This CDR3 contains 14 residues. Trimming shortened V by 5 bases and J by 1 base, and 11 bases separated the two germline ends. Under the authors' procedure: Using reference gene primer amplification, nucleated cell counts were estimated. The assay was immunoSEQ multiplex PCR, and TCRdb's table has in-frame clones only and misses some. Clonal size and the V and J genes are those of that table, whereas D and trimming came from the DNA. The table shows roughly 280,000 clones, with 75% to 90% occurring only once.

The chain joins TRBV15 to TRBJ1-2; a weak D match, TRBD1 (5 bases). The sample taken for sequencing was peripheral blood. This sequence was found in a young man with active or convalescent COVID-19. This CDR3 is CATSLETVNYGYTF. In DNA, the CDR3 is TGTGCCACCAGCCTCGAGACAGTTAACTATGGCTACACCTTC.